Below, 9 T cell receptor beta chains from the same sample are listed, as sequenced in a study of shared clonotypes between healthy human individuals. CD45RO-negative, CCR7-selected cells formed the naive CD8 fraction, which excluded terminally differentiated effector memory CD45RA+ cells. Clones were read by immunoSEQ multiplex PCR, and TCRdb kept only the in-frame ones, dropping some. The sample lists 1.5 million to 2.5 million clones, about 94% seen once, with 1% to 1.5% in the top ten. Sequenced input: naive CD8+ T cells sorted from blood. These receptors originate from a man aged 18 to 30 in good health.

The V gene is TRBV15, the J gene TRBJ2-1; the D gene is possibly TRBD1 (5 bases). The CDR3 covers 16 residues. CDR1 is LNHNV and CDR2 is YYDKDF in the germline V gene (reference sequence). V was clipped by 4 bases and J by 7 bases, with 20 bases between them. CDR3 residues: CATSIDQGTGLNEQFF. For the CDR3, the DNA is TGTGCCACCAGCATAGATCAGGGTACCGGATTGAATGAGCAGTTCTTC.

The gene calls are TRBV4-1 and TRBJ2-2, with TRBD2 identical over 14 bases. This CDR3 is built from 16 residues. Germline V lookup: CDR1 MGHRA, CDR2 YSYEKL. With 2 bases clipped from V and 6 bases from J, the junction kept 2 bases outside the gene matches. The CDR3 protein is CASSQTGLAGAGELFF. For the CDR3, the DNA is TGCGCCAGCAGCCAAACGGGACTAGCGGGAGCCGGGGAGCTGTTTTTT.

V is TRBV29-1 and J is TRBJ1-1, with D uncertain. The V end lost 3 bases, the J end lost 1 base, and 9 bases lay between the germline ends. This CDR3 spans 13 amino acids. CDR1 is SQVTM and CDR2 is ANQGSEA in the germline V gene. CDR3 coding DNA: TGCAGCGTTGAGGATTTAGAGAACACTGAAGCTTTCTTT. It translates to CSVEDLENTEAFF.

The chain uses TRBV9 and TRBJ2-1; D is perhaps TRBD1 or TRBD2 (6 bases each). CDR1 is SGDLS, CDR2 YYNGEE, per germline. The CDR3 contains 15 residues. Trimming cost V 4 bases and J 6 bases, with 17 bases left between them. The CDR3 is CASSPTGGLANEQFF. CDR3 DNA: TGTGCCAGCAGCCCGACCGGGGGCTTGGCCAATGAGCAGTTCTTC.

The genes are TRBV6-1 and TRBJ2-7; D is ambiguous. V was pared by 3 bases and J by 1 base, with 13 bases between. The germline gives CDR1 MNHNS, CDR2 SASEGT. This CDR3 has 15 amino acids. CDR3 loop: CASSDPSRWSYEQYF. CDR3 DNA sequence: TGTGCCAGCAGTGACCCCAGCAGGTGGTCCTACGAGCAGTACTTC.

The CDR3 DNA follows: TGTGCCAGCAGCCAGACTAGCGGGGGGCTCGGCGGGGAGCTGTTTTTT. Its translation: CASSQTSGGLGGELFF. V is TRBV7-6 and J is TRBJ2-2; 13 bases align to TRBD2. The V segment lost 5 bases and the J segment 7 bases; nucleotides outside the gene matches: 7. Germline CDR1 reads SGHVS; CDR2 reads FNYEAQ. The CDR3 runs to 16 residues. The variable domain in full, completed from reference TRBV7-6 and TRBJ2-2, reads GAGVSQSPRYKVTKRGQDVALRCDPISGHVSLYWYRQALGQGPEFLTYFNYEAQQDKSGLPNDRFSAERPEGSISTLTIQRTEQRDSAMYRCASSQTSGGLGGELFFGEGSRLTVL.

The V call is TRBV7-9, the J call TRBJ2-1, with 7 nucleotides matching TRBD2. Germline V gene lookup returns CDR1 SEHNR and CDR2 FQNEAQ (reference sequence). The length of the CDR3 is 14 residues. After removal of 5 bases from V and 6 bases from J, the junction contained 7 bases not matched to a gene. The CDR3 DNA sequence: TGTGCCAGCAGCGGACCCTGGGGGGGCAATGAGCAGTTCTTC. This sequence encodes CASSGPWGGNEQFF.

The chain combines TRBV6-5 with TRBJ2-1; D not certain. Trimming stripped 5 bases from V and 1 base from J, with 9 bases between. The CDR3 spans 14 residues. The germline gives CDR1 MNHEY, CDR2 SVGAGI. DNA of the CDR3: TGTGCCAGCAGTCGGCTCGAATCCTACAATGAGCAGTTCTTC. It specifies CASSRLESYNEQFF.

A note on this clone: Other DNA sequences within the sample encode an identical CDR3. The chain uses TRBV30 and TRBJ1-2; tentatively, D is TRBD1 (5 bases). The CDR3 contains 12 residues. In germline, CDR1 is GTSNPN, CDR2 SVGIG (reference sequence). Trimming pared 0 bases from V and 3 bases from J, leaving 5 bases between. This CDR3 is CAWSVGDYGYTF. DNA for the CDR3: TGTGCCTGGAGTGTGGGGGACTATGGCTACACCTTC.